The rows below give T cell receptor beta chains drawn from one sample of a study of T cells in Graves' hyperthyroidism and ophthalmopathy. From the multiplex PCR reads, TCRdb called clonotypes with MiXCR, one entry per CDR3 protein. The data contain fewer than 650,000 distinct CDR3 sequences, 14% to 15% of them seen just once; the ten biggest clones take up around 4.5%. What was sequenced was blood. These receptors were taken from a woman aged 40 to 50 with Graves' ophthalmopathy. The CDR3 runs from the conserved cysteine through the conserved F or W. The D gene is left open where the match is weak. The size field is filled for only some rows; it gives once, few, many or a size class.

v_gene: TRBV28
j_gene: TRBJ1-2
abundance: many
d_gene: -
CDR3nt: TGTGCCAGCAGTTTATCCAGCTTCGGACGGGCCTATGGCTACACCTTC
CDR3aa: CASSLSSFGRAYGYTF

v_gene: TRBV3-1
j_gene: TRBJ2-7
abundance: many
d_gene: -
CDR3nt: TGTGCCAGCAGCCAAGATCGGGAGCAGTACTTC
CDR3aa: CASSQDREQYF

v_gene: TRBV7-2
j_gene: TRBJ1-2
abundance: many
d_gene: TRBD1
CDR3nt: TGTGCCAGCAGTCTCCGGACAGGGATGAACTATGGCTACACCTTC
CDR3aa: CASSLRTGMNYGYTF

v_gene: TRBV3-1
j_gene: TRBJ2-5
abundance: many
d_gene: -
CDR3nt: TGTGCCAGCAGCCAGGTCCCACTGGGGACCCAGTACTTC
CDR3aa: CASSQVPLGTQYF

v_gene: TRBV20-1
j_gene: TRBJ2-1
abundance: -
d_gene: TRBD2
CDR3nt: TGCAGTGCTAGTACTAGCGAAAACTATGAGCAGTTCTTC
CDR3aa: CSASTSENYEQFF

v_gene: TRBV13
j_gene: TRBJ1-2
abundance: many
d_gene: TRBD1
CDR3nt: TGTGCCAGCAGCTCCGGGACAGGGGTGTACTATGGCTACACCTTC
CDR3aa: CASSSGTGVYYGYTF

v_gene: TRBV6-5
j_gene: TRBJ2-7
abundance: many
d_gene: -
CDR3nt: TGTGCCAGCAGTTACTCGAGAGGTTCCACCTACGAGCAGTACTTC
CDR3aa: CASSYSRGSTYEQYF

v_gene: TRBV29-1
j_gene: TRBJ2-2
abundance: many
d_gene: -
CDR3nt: TGCAGCGTTCTGGGCGGAACGAACACCGGGGAGCTGTTTTTT
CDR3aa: CSVLGGTNTGELFF

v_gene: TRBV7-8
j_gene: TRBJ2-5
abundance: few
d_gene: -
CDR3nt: TGTGCCAGCAGCTTAGCGTTACAGCGGACCCTCCAAGAGACCCAGTACTTC
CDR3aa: CASSLALQRTLQETQYF

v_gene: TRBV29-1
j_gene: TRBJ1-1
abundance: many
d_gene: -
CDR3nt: TGCAGCGTTGGACTGCTATTGGGTCTGAACACTGAAGCTTTCTTT
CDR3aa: CSVGLLLGLNTEAFF

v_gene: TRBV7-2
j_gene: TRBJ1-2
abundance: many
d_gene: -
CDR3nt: TGTGCCAGTCAACGGTATACTAACTATGGCTACACCTTC
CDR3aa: CASQRYTNYGYTF

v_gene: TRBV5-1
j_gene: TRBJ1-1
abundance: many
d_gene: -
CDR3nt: TGCGCCAGCAGCTTGGCCGAGACACTTAACACTGAAGCTTTCTTT
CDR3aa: CASSLAETLNTEAFF

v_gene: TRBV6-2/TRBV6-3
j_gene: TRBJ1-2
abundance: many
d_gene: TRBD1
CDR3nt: TGTGCCAGCAGCTCCGGGACAGGGACCTATGGCTACACCTTC
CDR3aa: CASSSGTGTYGYTF

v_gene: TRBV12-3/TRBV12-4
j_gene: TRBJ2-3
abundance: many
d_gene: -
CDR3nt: TGTGCCAGCAGTTTGGCGACTAGCACAGATACGCAGTATTTT
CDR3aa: CASSLATSTDTQYF

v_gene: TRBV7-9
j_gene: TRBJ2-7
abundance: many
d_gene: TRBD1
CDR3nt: TGTGCCAGCACCGGACAGGGGTCCTACGAGCAGTACTTC
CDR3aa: CASTGQGSYEQYF

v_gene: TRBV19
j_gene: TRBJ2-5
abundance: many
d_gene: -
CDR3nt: TGTGCCAGTAGTATGACCAGGGGCCAAGAGACCCAGTACTTC
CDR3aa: CASSMTRGQETQYF

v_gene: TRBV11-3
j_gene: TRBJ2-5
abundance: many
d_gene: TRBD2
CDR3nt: TGTGCCAGCAGCTCGGGACTAGCGGGAATCGGGGAGACCCAGTACTTC
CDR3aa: CASSSGLAGIGETQYF

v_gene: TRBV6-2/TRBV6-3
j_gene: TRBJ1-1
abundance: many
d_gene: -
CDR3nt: TGTGCCAGCAGTTACTCCGGACCTGAAGCTTTCTTT
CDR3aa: CASSYSGPEAFF

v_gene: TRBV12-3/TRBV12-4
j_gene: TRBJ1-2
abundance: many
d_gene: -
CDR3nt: TGTGCCAGCAGCCCTTCCCGGTTGCAAGCTAACTATGGCTACACCTTC
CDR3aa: CASSPSRLQANYGYTF

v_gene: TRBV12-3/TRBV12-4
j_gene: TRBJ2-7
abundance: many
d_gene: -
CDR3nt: TGTGCCAGCAGTTTGCGACACAGCAACTCCTACGAGCAGTACTTC
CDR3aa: CASSLRHSNSYEQYF

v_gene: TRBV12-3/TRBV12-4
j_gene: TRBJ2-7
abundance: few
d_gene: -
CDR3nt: TGTGCCAGCAGTTTTTCCAGGGATGAGCAGTACTTC
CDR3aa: CASSFSRDEQYF

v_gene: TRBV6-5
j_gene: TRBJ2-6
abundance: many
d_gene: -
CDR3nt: TGTGCCAGCAGTTACTCGGGACACCTCTCTGGGGCCAACGTCCTGACTTTC
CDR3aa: CASSYSGHLSGANVLTF

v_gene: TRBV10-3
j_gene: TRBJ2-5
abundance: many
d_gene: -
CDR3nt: TGTGCCATCAGTGATGTGGGTAGGATGGGAGAGACCCAGTACTTC
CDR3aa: CAISDVGRMGETQYF

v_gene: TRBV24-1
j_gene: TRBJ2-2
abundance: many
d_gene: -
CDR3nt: TGTGCCACCAGTGTCGGGAGAGCGAACACCGGGGAGCTGTTTTTT
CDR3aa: CATSVGRANTGELFF

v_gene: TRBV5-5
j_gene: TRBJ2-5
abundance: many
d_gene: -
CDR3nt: TGTGCCAGCAGCTTGCTTAGTCAAGAGACCCAGTACTTC
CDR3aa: CASSLLSQETQYF

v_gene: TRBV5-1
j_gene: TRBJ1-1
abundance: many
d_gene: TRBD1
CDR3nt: TGCGCCAGCAGCTTGGGGGACAGACCCACTGAAGCTTTCTTT
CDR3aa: CASSLGDRPTEAFF

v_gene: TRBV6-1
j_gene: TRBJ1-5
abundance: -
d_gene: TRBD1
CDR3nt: TGTGCCAGCAGTGGGGAGAGGGGGCAGAGCAATCAGCCCCAGCATTTT
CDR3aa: CASSGERGQSNQPQHF

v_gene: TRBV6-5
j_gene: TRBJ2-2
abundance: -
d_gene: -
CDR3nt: TGTGCCAGCAGTTACTCGAGGTCTGCCGGGGAGCTGTTTTTT
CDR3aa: CASSYSRSAGELFF

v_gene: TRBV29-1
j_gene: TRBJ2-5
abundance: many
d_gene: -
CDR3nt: TGCAGCGTTGTGGACGGTGAGACCCAGTACTTC
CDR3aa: CSVVDGETQYF

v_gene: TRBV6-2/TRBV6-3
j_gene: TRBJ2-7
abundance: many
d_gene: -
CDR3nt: TGTGCCAGCAGTTACCCCCGAGGCGGATACTACGAGCAGTACTTC
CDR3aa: CASSYPRGGYYEQYF

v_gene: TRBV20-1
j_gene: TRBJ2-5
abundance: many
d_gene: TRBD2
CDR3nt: TGCAGTGCTAGAAATCAGCGGGAGTCATCGGAGACCCAGTACTTC
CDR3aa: CSARNQRESSETQYF